These 14 T cell receptor beta chains originate from one sample sequenced in a study of long-term antiretroviral therapy in people with HIV. It was version v3.0 of the immunoSEQ assay that was run at survey level. Sequencing was performed with immunoSEQ multiplex PCR; in TCRdb, only in-frame clones are kept and a portion is missing. The data hold 24,000 or so clones, with roughly 93% observed a single time. The sequencing here drew on unsorted PBMCs, taken 7.6 years after starting antiretroviral therapy. All receptors come from a woman aged 40-49 years with HIV.

The gene calls are TRBV6-6 and TRBJ1-6; 7 nucleotides line up with TRBD1. Trimming took 5 bases from V and 7 from J; bases not matched to a gene: 5. In germline, CDR1 is MNHNY, CDR2 SVGAGI (reference sequence). This CDR3 has 14 amino acids. CDR3 DNA sequence: TGTGCCAGCAGTACCCAGGGGGACAATTCACCCCTCCACTTT. This codes for CASSTQGDNSPLHF.

The rearrangement joins TRBV6-6 to TRBJ1-1; D ambiguous. Germline assignment: CDR1 MNHNY and CDR2 SVGAGI (reference sequence). The CDR3 is 13 amino acids. Trimming stripped 8 bases from V and 8 bases from J, with 18 bases between. As DNA, the CDR3 is TGTGCCAGCTTGAGCAGGCGGGTGACCGAAGCTTTCTTT. Its translation: CASLSRRVTEAFF.

This clone was recorded once. CDR3 DNA sequence: TGTGCCAGCCAAGACAACCGAGGACGTAGGAATGAGCAGTTCTTC. Translating it yields CASQDNRGRRNEQFF. This chain joins TRBV19 and TRBJ2-1; no clear D. Germline V gene lookup returns CDR1 LNHDA and CDR2 SQIVND (reference sequence). This CDR3 comprises 15 residues. Trimming stripped 9 bases from V and 7 bases from J, with 22 bases between.

The chain carries TRBV6-5 and TRBJ1-5; weak D call: TRBD1 (6 bases). The CDR3 is 14 residues long. Germline assignment: CDR1 MNHEY and CDR2 SVGAGI. Trimming removed 6 bases from V and 0 bases from J, with 9 bases in between. The CDR3 coding sequence is TGTGCCAGCAGGCGAGGGGGTAGCAATCAGCCCCAGCATTTT. Amino acid sequence: CASRRGGSNQPQHF.

This clone was observed a single time. V gene TRBV9 combines with J gene TRBJ1-2; D remains ambiguous. Looked up from germline, CDR1 is SGDLS and CDR2 is YYNGEE. This CDR3 contains 14 residues. V was trimmed by 0 bases and J by 4 bases, leaving 10 bases between them. The CDR3 DNA is TGTGCCAGCAGCGTAGTTGGAGGAAGCTATGGCTACACCTTC. Amino acid sequence: CASSVVGGSYGYTF. The complete variable domain, with remaining parts taken from reference TRBV9 and TRBJ1-2, reads DSGVTQTPKHLITATGQRVTLRCSPRSGDLSVYWYQQSLDQGLQFLIQYYNGEERAKGNILERFSAQQFPDLHSELNLSSLELGDSALYFCASSVVGGSYGYTFGSGTRLTVV.

In DNA, the CDR3 is TGCGCCAGCAGCCAACCTGGGACAGGGGGTGAAAAACTGTTTTTT. Encoded protein: CASSQPGTGGEKLFF. The chain has TRBV4-1 and TRBJ1-4, with TRBD1 matching over 11 bases. In germline, CDR1 is MGHRA, CDR2 YSYEKL. This CDR3 is built from 15 residues. V was clipped by 2 bases and J by 7 bases; unmatched bases: 3.

The chain combines TRBV14 with TRBJ1-1; tentative D call: TRBD1 (5 bases). Looked up from germline, CDR1 is SGHDN and CDR2 is FVKESK. The CDR3 is 18 residues long. Trimming removed 3 bases from V and 5 bases from J, with 25 bases in between. The CDR3 reads CASSHPGNPKGFLTEAFF. CDR3 sequence (DNA): TGTGCCAGCAGCCACCCGGGCAATCCGAAGGGGTTTTTGACTGAAGCTTTCTTT.

The gene calls are TRBV4-3 and TRBJ1-2; maybe TRBD1 (6 bases). The CDR3 is made up of 14 amino acids. Germline CDR1 reads LGHNA; CDR2 reads YSLEER. With 5 bases removed from V and 8 bases from J, the gap between germline ends came to 18 bases. CDR3 amino acids: CASSTGKAHGGYTF. The CDR3 nucleotides read TGCGCCAGCAGCACAGGGAAGGCGCACGGGGGCTACACCTTC.

The chain links TRBV19 to TRBJ1-1; D may be TRBD1 (6 bases). This CDR3 spans 12 amino acids. Germline V gene sequence: CDR1 LNHDA, CDR2 SQIVND (reference sequence). V lost 6 bases and J 4 bases, leaving 9 bases between the germline ends. CDR3 protein: CASRVGGTEAFF. The DNA for the CDR3 is TGTGCCAGTAGGGTAGGGGGCACTGAAGCTTTCTTT.

The chain has TRBV7-8 and TRBJ2-7, with D possibly TRBD1 on 6 matching bases. V lost 4 bases to trimming and J lost 3 bases, with 13 bases between them. The CDR3 totals 14 residues. CDR1 SGHVS and CDR2 FQNEAQ come from the germline V gene. This CDR3 is CASSSDRPNYEQYF. The CDR3 DNA follows: TGTGCCAGCAGCTCGGACAGACCTAACTACGAGCAGTACTTC.

The V call is TRBV18, the J call TRBJ2-5; tentatively, D is TRBD1 (5 bases). Trimming took off 3 bases at V and 1 base at J, with 12 bases between the two ends. Germline CDR1 and CDR2: KGHSH and LQKENI. The CDR3 extends over 15 amino acids. The CDR3 DNA sequence: TGTGCCAGCTCACCCAGAAGGGGCCCCCAAGAGACCCAGTACTTC. This translates into CASSPRRGPQETQYF. The full variable domain, with the rest looked up from reference TRBV18 and TRBJ2-5, is NAGVMQNPRHLVRRRGQEARLRCSPMKGHSHVYWYRQLPEEGLKFMVYLQKENIIDESGMPKERFSAEFPKEGPSILRIQQVVRGDSAAYFCASSPRRGPQETQYFGPGTRLLVL.

This chain links TRBV7-2 with TRBJ2-2; D uncertain. CDR1 is SGHTA, CDR2 FQGNSA, per germline. This CDR3 spans 14 amino acids. V shed 5 bases and J shed 5 bases, with 12 bases lying between them. CDR3 nucleotide sequence: TGTGCCAGCAGCCCGTACGGGCAAACCGGGGAGCTGTTTTTT. Its protein product is CASSPYGQTGELFF.

This clone was picked up one time. V and J are TRBV30 and TRBJ1-6; D unclear. This CDR3 comprises 17 residues. Trimming stripped 0 bases from V and 10 bases from J, with 22 bases between. Germline V gene sequence: CDR1 GTSNPN, CDR2 SVGIG (reference sequence). The CDR3 region is CAWSVTPFGATGSPLHF. CDR3 DNA: TGTGCCTGGAGTGTAACCCCCTTTGGAGCGACGGGGTCACCCCTCCACTTT. Based on the CDR3 plus reference TRBV30 and TRBJ1-6, the full variable domain is SQTIHQWPATLVQPVGSPLSLECTVEGTSNPNLYWYRQAAGRGLQLLFYSVGIGQISSEVPQNLSASRPQDRQFILSSKKLLLSDSGFYLCAWSVTPFGATGSPLHFGNGTRLTVT.

The J gene is TRBJ2-7, the V gene TRBV6-6, with TRBD1 identical over 9 bases. The CDR3 runs to 15 residues. Losses at the gene ends were 5 bases for V and 1 base for J; bases not matched to a gene: 6. Germline loops: CDR1 MNHNY, CDR2 SVGAGI (reference sequence). For the CDR3, the DNA is TGTGCCAGCAGTCAAACAGGGGGCAGGTCCTACGAGCAGTACTTC. This codes for CASSQTGGRSYEQYF.